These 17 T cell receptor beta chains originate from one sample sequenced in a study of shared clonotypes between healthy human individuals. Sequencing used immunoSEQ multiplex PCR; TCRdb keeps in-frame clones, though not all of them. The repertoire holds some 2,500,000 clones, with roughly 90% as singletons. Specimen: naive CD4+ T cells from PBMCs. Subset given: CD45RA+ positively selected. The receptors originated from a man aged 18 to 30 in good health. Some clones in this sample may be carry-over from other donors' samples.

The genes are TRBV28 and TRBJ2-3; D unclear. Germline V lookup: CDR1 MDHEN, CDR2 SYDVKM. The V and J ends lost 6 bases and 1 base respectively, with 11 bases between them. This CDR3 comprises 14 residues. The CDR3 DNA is TGTGCCAGCAGGAGGTTGGTCGGCACAGATACGCAGTATTTT. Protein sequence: CASRRLVGTDTQYF.

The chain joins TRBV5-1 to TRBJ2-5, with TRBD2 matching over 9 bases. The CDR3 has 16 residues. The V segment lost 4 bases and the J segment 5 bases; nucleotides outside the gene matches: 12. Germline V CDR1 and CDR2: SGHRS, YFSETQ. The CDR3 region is CASSEGRLAAYETQYF. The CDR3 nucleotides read TGCGCCAGCAGCGAGGGAAGACTAGCGGCCTACGAGACCCAGTACTTC.

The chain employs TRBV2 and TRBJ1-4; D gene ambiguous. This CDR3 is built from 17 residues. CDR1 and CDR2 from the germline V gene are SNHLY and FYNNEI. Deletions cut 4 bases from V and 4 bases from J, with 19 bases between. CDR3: CASSARSLPGSNEKLFF. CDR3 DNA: TGTGCCAGCAGTGCTCGAAGTTTACCGGGAAGTAATGAAAAACTGTTTTTT.

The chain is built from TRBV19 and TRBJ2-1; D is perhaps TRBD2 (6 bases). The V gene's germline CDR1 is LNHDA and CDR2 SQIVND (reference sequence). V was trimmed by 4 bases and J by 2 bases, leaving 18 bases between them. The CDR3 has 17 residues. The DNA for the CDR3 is TGTGCCAGTAGTAGGGGAAGAGCGGGTGTTACCTACAATGAGCAGTTCTTC. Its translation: CASSRGRAGVTYNEQFF. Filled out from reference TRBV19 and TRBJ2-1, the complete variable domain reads DGGITQSPKYLFRKEGQNVTLSCEQNLNHDAMYWYRQDPGQGLRLIYYSQIVNDFQKGDIAEGYSVSREKKESFPLTVTSAQKNPTAFYLCASSRGRAGVTYNEQFFGPGTRLTVL.

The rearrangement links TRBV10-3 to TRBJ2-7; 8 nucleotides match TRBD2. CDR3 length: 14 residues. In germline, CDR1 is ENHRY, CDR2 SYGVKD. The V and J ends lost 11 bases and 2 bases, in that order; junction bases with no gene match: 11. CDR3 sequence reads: CAARTPGLAYEQYF. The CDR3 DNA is TGTGCCGCCCGAACCCCGGGACTAGCCTACGAGCAGTACTTC.

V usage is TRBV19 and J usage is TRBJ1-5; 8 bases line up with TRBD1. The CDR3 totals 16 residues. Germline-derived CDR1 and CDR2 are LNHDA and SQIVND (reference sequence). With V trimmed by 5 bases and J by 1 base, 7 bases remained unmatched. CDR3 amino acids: CASSDDRGVSNQPQHF. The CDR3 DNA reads TGTGCCAGTAGTGACGACAGGGGTGTGAGCAATCAGCCCCAGCATTTT.

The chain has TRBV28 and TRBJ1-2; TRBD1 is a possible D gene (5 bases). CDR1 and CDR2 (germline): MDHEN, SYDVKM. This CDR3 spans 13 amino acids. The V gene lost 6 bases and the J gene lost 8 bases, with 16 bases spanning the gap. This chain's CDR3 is CASSQGVSRGYTF. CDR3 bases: TGTGCCAGCAGCCAAGGGGTTTCTAGGGGCTACACCTTC.

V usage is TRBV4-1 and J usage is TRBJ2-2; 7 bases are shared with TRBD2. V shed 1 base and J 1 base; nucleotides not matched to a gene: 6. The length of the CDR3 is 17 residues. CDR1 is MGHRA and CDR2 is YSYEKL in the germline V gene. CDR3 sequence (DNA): TGCGCCAGCAGCCAAGGTCGTGGCGGGAGGAACACCGGGGAGCTGTTTTTT. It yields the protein CASSQGRGGRNTGELFF.

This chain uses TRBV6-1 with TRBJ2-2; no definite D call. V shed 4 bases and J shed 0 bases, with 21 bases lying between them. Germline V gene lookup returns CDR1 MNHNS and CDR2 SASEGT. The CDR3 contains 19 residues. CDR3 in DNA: TGTGCCAGCAGTGGACGACCCCTGACCACTGGACCGAACACCGGGGAGCTGTTTTTT. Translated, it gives CASSGRPLTTGPNTGELFF.

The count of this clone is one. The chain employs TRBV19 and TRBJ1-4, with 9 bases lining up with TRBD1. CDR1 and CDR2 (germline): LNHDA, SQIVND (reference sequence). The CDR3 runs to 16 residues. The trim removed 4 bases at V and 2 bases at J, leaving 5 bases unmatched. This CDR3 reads CASSRTGVSTNEKLFF. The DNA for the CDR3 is TGTGCCAGTAGTAGGACAGGGGTCTCGACTAATGAAAAACTGTTTTTT.

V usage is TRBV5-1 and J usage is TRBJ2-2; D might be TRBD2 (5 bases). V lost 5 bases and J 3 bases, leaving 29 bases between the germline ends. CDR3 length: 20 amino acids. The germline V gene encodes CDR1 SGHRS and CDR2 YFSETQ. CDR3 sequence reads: CASRDLLSLLEDSYTGELFF. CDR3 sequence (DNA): TGCGCCAGCAGGGACTTGCTCAGCCTACTCGAGGACTCCTACACCGGGGAGCTGTTTTTT.

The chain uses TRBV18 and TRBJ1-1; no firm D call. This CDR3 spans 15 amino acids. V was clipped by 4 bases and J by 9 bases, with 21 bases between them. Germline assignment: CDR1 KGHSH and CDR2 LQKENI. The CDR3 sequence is CASSRETYRKSKAFF. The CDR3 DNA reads TGTGCCAGCTCACGCGAAACTTATCGGAAGAGTAAAGCTTTCTTT. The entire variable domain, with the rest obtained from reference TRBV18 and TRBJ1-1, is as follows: NAGVMQNPRHLVRRRGQEARLRCSPMKGHSHVYWYRQLPEEGLKFMVYLQKENIIDESGMPKERFSAEFPKEGPSILRIQQVVRGDSAAYFCASSRETYRKSKAFFGQGTRLTVV.

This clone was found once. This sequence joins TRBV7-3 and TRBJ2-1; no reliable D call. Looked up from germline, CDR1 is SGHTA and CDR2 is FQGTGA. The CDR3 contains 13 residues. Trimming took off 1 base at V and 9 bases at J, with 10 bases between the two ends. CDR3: CASSLNTGFEQFF. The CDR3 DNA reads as TGTGCCAGCAGCTTAAACACCGGTTTTGAGCAGTTCTTC.

This CDR3 is CAWSPPQRRYGYTF. CDR3 bases: TGTGCCTGGAGTCCTCCACAGAGACGCTATGGCTACACCTTC. The chain joins TRBV30 to TRBJ1-2; D is undetermined. The V end lost 2 bases, the J end lost 4 bases, and 14 bases lay between the germline ends. The CDR3 extends over 14 amino acids. Germline V gene lookup returns CDR1 GTSNPN and CDR2 SVGIG (reference sequence). The variable domain in full, with the rest retrieved from reference TRBV30 and TRBJ1-2, is SQTIHQWPATLVQPVGSPLSLECTVEGTSNPNLYWYRQAAGRGLQLLFYSVGIGQISSEVPQNLSASRPQDRQFILSSKKLLLSDSGFYLCAWSPPQRRYGYTFGSGTRLTVV.

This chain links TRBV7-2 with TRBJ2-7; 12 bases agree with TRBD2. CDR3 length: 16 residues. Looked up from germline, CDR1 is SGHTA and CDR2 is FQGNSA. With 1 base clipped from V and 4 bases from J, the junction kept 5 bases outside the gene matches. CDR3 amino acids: CASSLGWTSGIYEQYF. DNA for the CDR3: TGTGCCAGCAGCTTAGGGTGGACTAGCGGGATTTACGAGCAGTACTTC. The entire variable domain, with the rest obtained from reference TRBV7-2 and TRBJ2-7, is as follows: GAGVSQSPSNKVTEKGKDVELRCDPISGHTALYWYRQSLGQGLEFLIYFQGNSAPDKSGLPSDRFSAERTGGSVSTLTIQRTQQEDSAVYLCASSLGWTSGIYEQYFGPGTRLTVT.

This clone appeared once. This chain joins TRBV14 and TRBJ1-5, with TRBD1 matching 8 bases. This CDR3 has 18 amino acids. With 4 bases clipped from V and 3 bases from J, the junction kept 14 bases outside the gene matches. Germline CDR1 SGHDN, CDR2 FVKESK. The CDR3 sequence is CASSPWESPDRDNQPQHF. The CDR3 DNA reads TGTGCCAGCAGCCCTTGGGAGAGCCCGGACAGGGACAATCAGCCCCAGCATTTT.

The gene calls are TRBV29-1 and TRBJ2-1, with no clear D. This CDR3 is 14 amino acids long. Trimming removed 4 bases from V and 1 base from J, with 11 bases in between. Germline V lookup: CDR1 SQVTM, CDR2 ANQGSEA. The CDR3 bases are TGCAGCGTTGTTCTTACCGCATCCTACAATGAGCAGTTCTTC. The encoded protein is CSVVLTASYNEQFF.